These 32 T cell receptor beta chains were sequenced from one sample in a study of T cells in Graves' hyperthyroidism and ophthalmopathy. Amplification of TCR beta CDR3 regions used RNA as the template. First-round RT-PCR targeting the TCR CDR3 was performed with the HTBI primer set. Via MiXCR, TCRdb re-called the multiplex PCR reads, giving one row per CDR3 protein. Counted here are roughly 700,000 distinct CDR3 sequences, 12% to 15% occurring once; the ten biggest clones make up 9.5% to 13%. The sequencing input was blood. All receptors derive from a woman aged 18 to 35 with Graves' hyperthyroidism.

Only a few counts were recorded for this clonotype. This chain uses TRBV6-1 with TRBJ2-1, with D uncertain. The germline V gene encodes CDR1 MNHNS and CDR2 SASEGT. V was cut by 4 bases and J by 2 bases, with 6 bases left in between. The CDR3 has 13 amino acids. The CDR3 sequence is CASSGGTYNEQFF. CDR3 coding DNA: TGTGCCAGCAGTGGCGGTACCTACAATGAGCAGTTCTTC.

This clonotype was picked up many times. The chain uses TRBV6-1 and TRBJ2-7; the D is unclear. The length of the CDR3 is 15 residues. CDR1 MNHNS and CDR2 SASEGT come from the germline V gene. V lost 2 bases and J lost 1, with 12 bases in between. This CDR3 reads CASSESSRLSYEQYF. CDR3 sequence (DNA): TGTGCCAGCAGTGAATCCAGCCGGTTATCCTACGAGCAGTACTTC.

This clonotype has a count of ten or more. This sequence joins TRBV7-9 and TRBJ1-1; possible D gene TRBD1, 5 bases. The length of the CDR3 is 17 residues. Germline V gene sequence: CDR1 SEHNR, CDR2 FQNEAQ (reference sequence). The V end lost 2 bases, the J end lost 1 base, and 17 bases lay between the germline ends. As DNA, the CDR3 is TGTGCCAGCAGCTTACCGAGGATCGGGACCGCGAACACTGAAGCTTTCTTT. Translation gives CASSLPRIGTANTEAFF.

The rearrangement uses TRBV4-2 and TRBJ1-4; D perhaps matches TRBD1 (6 bases). The CDR3 is 16 residues long. Germline-derived CDR1 and CDR2 are LGHNA and YNFKEQ. V was pared by 3 bases and J by 5 bases, with 16 bases between. For the CDR3, the DNA is TGTGCCAGCAGCCATGAAGGGGGAGCAGTGAATGAAAAACTGTTTTTT. Translated, it gives CASSHEGGAVNEKLFF.

V and J are TRBV10-3 and TRBJ1-2, with TRBD1 as a possible D gene (5 bases). Germline V gene data show CDR1 as ENHRY and CDR2 as SYGVKD. The CDR3 sequence is 14 residues long. V lost 5 bases to trimming and J lost 4 bases, with 14 bases between them. The CDR3 DNA sequence: TGTGCCATCAGTCAGGGTCTGAACCCCTATGGCTACACCTTC. It translates to CAISQGLNPYGYTF.

V and J are TRBV5-1 and TRBJ2-1; D is ambiguous. The CDR3 loop spans 16 amino acids. The V and J ends lost 1 base and 7 bases respectively, with 18 bases between them. Germline V gene data show CDR1 as SGHRS and CDR2 as YFSETQ. This CDR3 reads CASSLRPLGPDNEQFF. In DNA, the CDR3 is TGCGCCAGCAGCTTGCGCCCTCTTGGACCTGATAATGAGCAGTTCTTC. The full variable domain, its missing parts supplied by reference TRBV5-1 and TRBJ2-1, is KAGVTQTPRYLIKTRGQQVTLSCSPISGHRSVSWYQQTPGQGLQFLFEYFSETQRNKGNFPGRFSGRQFSNSRSEMNVSTLELGDSALYLCASSLRPLGPDNEQFFGPGTRLTVL.

This clonotype appeared many times. The CDR3 coding sequence is TGTGCCAGCAGTTCGGGGCCATCCGGTCCAGATACGCAGTATTTT. Translating it yields CASSSGPSGPDTQYF. The chain couples TRBV28 to TRBJ2-3; D possibly matches TRBD1 or TRBD2 (5 bases each). Trimming cost V 4 bases and J 4 bases, with 15 bases left between them. Per germline, CDR1 MDHEN and CDR2 SYDVKM. The CDR3 runs to 15 residues. Together with reference TRBV28 and TRBJ2-3, the CDR3 gives the full variable domain: DVKVTQSSRYLVKRTGEKVFLECVQDMDHENMFWYRQDPGLGLRLIYFSYDVKMKEKGDIPEGYSVSREKKERFSLILESASTNQTSMYLCASSSGPSGPDTQYFGPGTRLTVL.

This clonotype appeared many times. V and J are TRBV2 and TRBJ2-5; no definite D call. CDR1 is SNHLY and CDR2 is FYNNEI in the germline V gene. Trimming removed 4 bases from V and 7 bases from J, with 13 bases in between. The CDR3 totals 13 residues. DNA for the CDR3: TGTGCCAGCAGTGCCGAGCTGGGCGGGACCCAGTACTTC. Translated: CASSAELGGTQYF.

The CDR3 bases are TGCAGCGTCCCCCGGGACCACAGCACAGATACGCAGTATTTT. It specifies CSVPRDHSTDTQYF. The chain carries TRBV29-1 and TRBJ2-3; D possibly matches TRBD1 or TRBD2 (5 bases each). Germline V gene lookup returns CDR1 SQVTM and CDR2 ANQGSEA. The V gene lost 6 bases and the J gene lost 0 bases, with 13 bases spanning the gap. This CDR3 comprises 14 residues.

This clonotype was seen at least ten times. J is TRBJ1-1 and V is TRBV11-2, with D hard to call. CDR3 length: 12 residues. Germline assignment: CDR1 SGHAT and CDR2 FQNNGV. Deletions cut 1 base from V and 6 bases from J, with 6 bases between. This CDR3 reads CASSLGVSEAFF. Here the CDR3 DNA reads TGTGCCAGCAGCTTAGGGGTCTCTGAAGCTTTCTTT.

The J gene is TRBJ2-5, the V gene TRBV9; D is perhaps TRBD2 (5 bases). Trimming shortened V by 5 bases and J by 3 bases, and 17 bases separated the two germline ends. The CDR3 is 15 amino acids. Germline V gene lookup returns CDR1 SGDLS and CDR2 YYNGEE. CDR3 in DNA: TGTGCCAGCAGGGCGGACCGGGATTTAGAAGAGACCCAGTACTTC. This sequence encodes CASRADRDLEETQYF.

The CDR3 here is CASSTGRRATDTQYF. The DNA for the CDR3 is TGTGCCAGTAGTACTGGGAGACGAGCCACAGATACGCAGTATTTT. The J gene is TRBJ2-3, the V gene TRBV19, with a tentative D call TRBD2 (5 bases). The CDR3 length is 15 residues. V was trimmed by 4 bases and J by 2 bases, leaving 13 bases between them. Germline-derived CDR1 and CDR2 are LNHDA and SQIVND (reference sequence).

This clonotype came up many times. The chain couples TRBV27 to TRBJ2-1, with 10 bases fitting TRBD2. Germline CDR1 and CDR2: MNHEY and SMNVEV (reference sequence). The CDR3 consists of 15 residues. V lost 5 bases and J lost 8; bases outside the gene matches: 9. This CDR3 is CASSALAGERYEQFF. The DNA of the CDR3 is TGTGCCAGCAGTGCTCTAGCGGGAGAGCGGTATGAGCAGTTCTTC.

This clonotype was recorded many times. The chain couples TRBV20-1 to TRBJ1-5; D unclear. The V gene lost 6 bases and the J gene lost 0 bases, with 15 bases spanning the gap. The CDR3 contains 15 residues. Germline CDR1 DFQATT, CDR2 SNEGSKA (reference sequence). This chain's CDR3 is CSAAAIRYSNQPQHF. CDR3 bases: TGCAGTGCCGCCGCGATCAGATATAGCAATCAGCCCCAGCATTTT.

This clonotype has a count of ten or more. The rearrangement uses TRBV7-2 and TRBJ2-7; D is ambiguous. This CDR3 region has 16 residues. Trimming pared 2 bases from V and 3 bases from J, leaving 17 bases between. Germline values: CDR1 SGHTA, CDR2 FQGNSA. In DNA form, the CDR3 reads TGTGCCAGCAGCTTAAGCCTCACAGAACCGTTCTACGAGCAGTACTTC. This translates into CASSLSLTEPFYEQYF. Based on the CDR3 plus reference TRBV7-2 and TRBJ2-7, the full variable domain is GAGVSQSPSNKVTEKGKDVELRCDPISGHTALYWYRQSLGQGLEFLIYFQGNSAPDKSGLPSDRFSAERTGGSVSTLTIQRTQQEDSAVYLCASSLSLTEPFYEQYFGPGTRLTVT.

The chain links TRBV19 to TRBJ2-1; no clear D gene. The germline V and J ends were trimmed by 5 bases and 5 bases, with 10 bases remaining between them. This CDR3 is 13 amino acids long. From germline, CDR1 is LNHDA and CDR2 SQIVND (reference sequence). CDR3 in DNA: TGTGCCAGTAGTTATGGTCTCAACAATGAGCAGTTCTTC. Encoded protein: CASSYGLNNEQFF.

This clonotype was recorded many times. This chain links TRBV27 with TRBJ2-1, with 12 bases lining up with TRBD2. Trimming cost V 8 bases and J 6 bases; bases outside gene matches: 5. CDR1 is MNHEY, CDR2 SMNVEV, per germline (reference sequence). The length of the CDR3 is 14 residues. The DNA of the CDR3 is TGTGCCAGCGCTACGACTAGCGGGGGCAATGAGCAGTTCTTC. It is translated as CASATTSGGNEQFF.

This chain connects TRBV28 to TRBJ2-1, with D hard to call. V lost 7 bases to trimming and J lost 2 bases, with 6 bases between them. Per the germline V gene, CDR1 is MDHEN and CDR2 is SYDVKM. The CDR3 contains 12 residues. Written as DNA, the CDR3 is TGTGCCAGCAAGGGTCCCTACAATGAGCAGTTCTTC. Translating it yields CASKGPYNEQFF. Full variable domain (missing parts from reference TRBV28 and TRBJ2-1): DVKVTQSSRYLVKRTGEKVFLECVQDMDHENMFWYRQDPGLGLRLIYFSYDVKMKEKGDIPEGYSVSREKKERFSLILESASTNQTSMYLCASKGPYNEQFFGPGTRLTVL.

This clonotype was counted only a few times. The V gene is TRBV7-2, the J gene TRBJ1-5; weak D call: TRBD1 (6 bases). CDR1 is SGHTA, CDR2 FQGNSA, per germline. The CDR3 is made up of 17 amino acids. The V and J ends lost 2 bases and 3 bases respectively, with 17 bases between them. This chain's CDR3 is CASSLYGGGINNQPQHF. The CDR3 DNA reads TGTGCCAGCAGCTTATACGGAGGGGGTATTAACAATCAGCCCCAGCATTTT.

This clonotype was counted ten times or more. The V call is TRBV30, the J call TRBJ2-7; 8 nucleotides align to TRBD2. The ends lost 4 bases at V and 3 bases at J; junction bases unmatched: 8. Germline-derived CDR1 and CDR2 are GTSNPN and SVGIG (reference sequence). The CDR3 has 14 residues. CDR3 coding DNA: TGTGCCTGGACAGGGCTGGCGGGAGGCTACGAGCAGTACTTC. It specifies CAWTGLAGGYEQYF.

This clonotype has at least ten counts. V usage is TRBV2 and J usage is TRBJ1-6, with D possibly matching TRBD1 (5 bases). The CDR3 contains 13 residues. V shed 8 bases and J shed 6 bases, with 11 bases lying between them. From germline, CDR1 is SNHLY and CDR2 FYNNEI. CDR3 in amino acids: CASRLGGNSPLHF. The CDR3 DNA follows: TGTGCCAGCCGCCTCGGGGGTAATTCACCCCTCCACTTT.

On this clonotype itself: It may be a read error: a sequence one base away is much more abundant. The chain has TRBV9 and TRBJ2-7; D gene ambiguous. Trimming shortened V by 0 bases and J by 4 bases, and 11 bases separated the two germline ends. Germline CDR1 and CDR2: SGDLS and YYNGEE. The CDR3 totals 14 residues. The CDR3 bases are TGTGCCAGCAGCGTAGAGGTCGGGCCATACGAGCAGTACTTC. As protein: CASSVEVGPYEQYF.

This clonotype was seen more than once but under ten times. The V gene is TRBV20-1, the J gene TRBJ2-2; 7 nucleotides agree with TRBD1. The junction had 6 bases not matched to a gene; V was cut back by 3 bases and J by 5 bases. The CDR3 sequence is 14 residues long. Germline loops: CDR1 DFQATT, CDR2 SNEGSKA (reference sequence). The CDR3 DNA follows: TGCAGTGCTAGGGCCGGGACAGCAACCGGGGAGCTGTTTTTT. It encodes CSARAGTATGELFF.

This clonotype was seen repeatedly, ten times or more. The chain carries TRBV2 and TRBJ2-7, with D hard to call. The germline V gene has CDR1 SNHLY and CDR2 FYNNEI. V dropped 2 bases and J dropped 7 bases, with 6 bases sitting between them. CDR3 length: 11 residues. CDR3 coding DNA: TGTGCCAGCAGTGAATCGAGGGAGCAGTACTTC. Protein sequence: CASSESREQYF.

This clonotype was recorded many times. This chain's CDR3 is CASKRRVGGETQYF. CDR3 sequence (DNA): TGTGCCAGCAAGAGGCGGGTTGGTGGAGAGACCCAGTACTTC. The rearrangement uses TRBV6-1 and TRBJ2-5; possible D gene TRBD2, 5 bases. V lost 7 bases to trimming and J lost 4 bases, with 16 bases between them. This CDR3 region has 14 residues. Germline V gene sequence: CDR1 MNHNS, CDR2 SASEGT.

This clonotype was detected a few times. The V call is TRBV29-1, the J call TRBJ1-2; 7 bases are a match to TRBD1. Trimming removed 6 bases from V and 4 bases from J; junction bases left unmatched: 11. The CDR3 has 14 residues. Looked up from germline, CDR1 is SQVTM and CDR2 is ANQGSEA. This chain's CDR3 is CSVQDRTGTYGYTF. The CDR3 region has the DNA TGCAGCGTACAGGACAGGACCGGAACCTATGGCTACACCTTC.

This clonotype was seen at least ten times. The V call is TRBV20-1, the J call TRBJ1-5; D gene uncertain. Germline lookup yields CDR1 DFQATT and CDR2 SNEGSKA (reference sequence). V was cut by 3 bases and J by 0 bases, with 12 bases left in between. The CDR3 loop spans 15 amino acids. The CDR3: CSASRADYSNQPQHF. The CDR3 coding sequence is TGCAGTGCTAGTAGGGCGGACTATAGCAATCAGCCCCAGCATTTT.

This clonotype was counted at least ten times. The chain joins TRBV20-1 to TRBJ2-7; D is tentatively TRBD1 or TRBD2 (6 bases each). The ends were cut back, 1 base at V and 5 bases at J, with 12 bases in the middle. The CDR3 is made up of 13 amino acids. Germline CDR1 DFQATT, CDR2 SNEGSKA (reference sequence). The CDR3 sequence: CSARARGRHEQYF. Written as DNA, the CDR3 is TGCAGTGCTAGAGCTCGGGGGCGACACGAGCAGTACTTC.

The sample holds a few counts of this clonotype. The V call is TRBV10-3, the J call TRBJ1-6, with no clear D. The CDR3 runs 14 residues. The germline gives CDR1 ENHRY, CDR2 SYGVKD. V shed 8 bases and J shed 0 bases, with 8 bases lying between them. This CDR3 reads CAISQSSYNSPLHF. For the CDR3, the DNA is TGTGCCATCTCGCAGAGCTCCTATAATTCACCCCTCCACTTT.

This clonotype was counted at least ten times. The chain employs TRBV11-2 and TRBJ1-1, with D uncertain. Germline CDR1 SGHAT, CDR2 FQNNGV. The CDR3 spans 13 residues. Trimming cost V 4 bases and J 3 bases, with 9 bases left between them. The CDR3 loop reads CASSSQPYTEAFF. CDR3 coding DNA: TGTGCCAGCAGCTCACAGCCTTACACTGAAGCTTTCTTT.

This clonotype was recorded many times. The chain uses TRBV30 and TRBJ2-7, with D possibly TRBD1 on 6 matching bases. The CDR3 loop spans 16 amino acids. CDR1 GTSNPN and CDR2 SVGIG come from the germline V gene (reference sequence). V lost 3 bases and J lost 1, with 19 bases in between. The CDR3 DNA reads as TGTGCCTGGAGAGGTCGGGACACCACGGGGTCCTACGAGCAGTACTTC. This codes for CAWRGRDTTGSYEQYF.

This clonotype was seen ten or more times. The CDR3 region is CASSKRTSGPRGDTQYF. Written as DNA, the CDR3 is TGTGCCAGCAGCAAACGGACTAGCGGCCCTCGGGGAGATACGCAGTATTTT. V gene TRBV3-1 combines with J gene TRBJ2-3; 10 positions match TRBD2. Germline CDR1 and CDR2: LGHDT and YNNKEL (reference sequence). This CDR3 region has 17 residues. With 5 bases clipped from V and 5 bases from J, the junction kept 13 bases outside the gene matches.